One sample yielded the 27 T cell receptor beta chains listed below, sequenced in a study of blood T cell repertoires in COVID-19. TCRdb's table, derived via immunoSEQ multiplex PCR, lists solely in-frame clones and lacks some. Altogether around 340,000 clones are present, over 85% being singletons, with the ten largest covering under 5%. The sequenced material came from peripheral blood. These receptors were taken from a woman aged 55-70 years with COVID-19, enrolled during active disease.

The rearrangement links TRBV6-1 to TRBJ1-2; D might be TRBD1 (5 bases). The CDR3 spans 15 residues. Germline V CDR1 and CDR2: MNHNS, SASEGT. Trimming took off 3 bases at V and 4 bases at J, with 15 bases between the two ends. The CDR3 here is CASSDNTGMAYGYTF. The CDR3 DNA reads TGTGCCAGCAGTGACAATACAGGAATGGCCTATGGCTACACCTTC.

The chain uses TRBV4-2 and TRBJ2-3; 10 bases align to TRBD2. The CDR3 loop spans 16 amino acids. From germline, CDR1 is LGHNA and CDR2 YNFKEQ. V lost 1 base to trimming and J lost 5 bases; unmatched junction nucleotides: 6. The CDR3 loop is CASSQGASGGVDTQYF. As DNA, the CDR3 is TGTGCCAGCAGCCAAGGGGCCAGCGGGGGGGTAGATACGCAGTATTTT.

The V and J genes are TRBV12-3 or TRBV12-4 and TRBJ1-1; D unclear. This CDR3 has 13 residues. V lost 5 bases and J 1 base, leaving 8 bases between the germline ends. The CDR3 DNA is TGTGCCAGCAGTCCGGGAACGAACACTGAAGCTTTCTTT. Its protein product is CASSPGTNTEAFF.

This rearrangement joins TRBV7-2 to TRBJ2-7; the D is unclear. The CDR3 loop spans 14 amino acids. Trimming cost V 1 base and J 1 base, with 8 bases left between them. The germline CDR1 and CDR2 sequences are SGHTA and FQGNSA. CDR3 nucleotide sequence: TGTGCCAGCAGCTTAGGAGGTCGGTCCTACGAGCAGTACTTC. This translates into CASSLGGRSYEQYF.

CDR3: CAISPLSGSPYGYTF. The CDR3 DNA reads TGTGCCATCAGTCCCCTGTCAGGGTCCCCCTATGGCTACACCTTC. The J gene is TRBJ1-2, the V gene TRBV10-3; tentative D call: TRBD1 (5 bases). Per the germline V gene, CDR1 is ENHRY and CDR2 is SYGVKD. This CDR3 has 15 amino acids. V was trimmed by 5 bases and J by 4 bases, leaving 17 bases between them.

V usage is TRBV28 and J usage is TRBJ2-1; 14 bases line up with TRBD2. The CDR3 sequence is 16 residues long. V lost 6 bases, J lost 3 bases, and 4 bases stayed unmatched. Germline V gene sequence: CDR1 MDHEN, CDR2 SYDVKM. CDR3 in DNA: TGTGCCAGCAGCTCCGGGACTAGCGGGAGCTACAATGAGCAGTTCTTC. Translated: CASSSGTSGSYNEQFF.

This chain connects TRBV5-1 to TRBJ1-1; D unclear. The germline CDR1 and CDR2 sequences are SGHRS and YFSETQ. V lost 0 bases to trimming and J lost 1 base, with 4 bases between them. This CDR3 comprises 13 residues. The chain's CDR3 is CASSLGKNTEAFF. The CDR3 DNA sequence: TGCGCCAGCAGCTTGGGTAAGAACACTGAAGCTTTCTTT.

This sequence joins TRBV9 and TRBJ2-3; possible D gene TRBD2, 5 bases. The germline gives CDR1 SGDLS, CDR2 YYNGEE. This CDR3 has 16 amino acids. V dropped 0 bases and J dropped 0 bases, with 11 bases sitting between them. CDR3 coding DNA: TGTGCCAGCAGCGTAGTTGGACTGGATAGCACAGATACGCAGTATTTT. This encodes CASSVVGLDSTDTQYF.

The J gene is TRBJ2-7, the V gene TRBV6-2 or TRBV6-3, with TRBD2 matching over 7 bases. Looked up from germline, CDR1 is MNHEY and CDR2 is SVGEGT. Trimming cost V 2 bases and J 3 bases; bases outside gene matches: 4. The CDR3 loop spans 14 amino acids. In nucleotides, the CDR3 is TGTGCCAGCAGTTACGTTGCGGGGGACTACGAGCAGTACTTC. As protein: CASSYVAGDYEQYF.

This chain joins TRBV19 and TRBJ2-2; 8 bases map to TRBD2. Germline V lookup: CDR1 LNHDA, CDR2 SQIVND (reference sequence). The length of the CDR3 is 22 residues. The V gene end was trimmed by 6 bases and the J gene end by 0 bases; junction bases not matched to a gene: 24. For the CDR3, the DNA is TGTGCCAGTAGAAGCGGGTTGAGGACAACCGAGGCGGGGGGCACGAACACCGGGGAGCTGTTTTTT. It encodes CASRSGLRTTEAGGTNTGELFF.

The V gene is TRBV21-1, the J gene TRBJ1-6; the table's D call, TRBD1, was not checked against the DNA. TRBV21-1 is a listed pseudogene. The CDR3 contains 17 residues. DNA of the CDR3: TGTGCCAGCAATGGACAGGGGATTAGCTCCTATAATTCACCCCTCCACTTT. Its protein product is CASNGQGISSYNSPLHF.

This clone was counted between two and nine times. The V and J genes are TRBV15 and TRBJ1-5; D remains unclear. This CDR3 is 14 amino acids long. Germline lookup yields CDR1 LNHNV and CDR2 YYDKDF (reference sequence). V lost 1 base and J 3 bases, leaving 7 bases between the germline ends. The CDR3 reads CATSRAGNNQPQHF. The DNA for the CDR3 is TGTGCCACCAGCAGAGCAGGAAACAATCAGCCCCAGCATTTT.

The CDR3 region is CASSLSSNSNQPQHF. The CDR3 nucleotides read TGTGCCAGCAGCTTGTCCAGTAATAGCAATCAGCCCCAGCATTTT. V gene TRBV5-6 combines with J gene TRBJ1-5; no definite D call. Trimming removed 1 base at V and 0 bases at J, with 8 bases between. CDR1 and CDR2 from the germline V gene are SGHDT and YYEEEE. The CDR3 runs to 15 residues.

The V gene is TRBV9, the J gene TRBJ1-4, with D maybe TRBD1 (5 bases). Trimming pared 3 bases from V and 4 bases from J, leaving 16 bases between. The CDR3 spans 16 residues. Germline V gene lookup returns CDR1 SGDLS and CDR2 YYNGEE. The CDR3: CASSEYPGLDNEKLFF. In DNA, the CDR3 is TGTGCCAGCAGCGAATATCCGGGACTGGATAATGAAAAACTGTTTTTT.

For the CDR3, the DNA is TGCGCCAGCAGCTCCGCCGGGACAGGGACCGGGGAGCTGTTTTTT. It is translated as CASSSAGTGTGELFF. The genes are TRBV5-1 and TRBJ2-2; 9 bases agree with TRBD1. CDR3 length: 15 residues. Germline V gene lookup returns CDR1 SGHRS and CDR2 YFSETQ. V shed 3 bases and J 5 bases; nucleotides not matched to a gene: 5.

The rearrangement joins TRBV28 to TRBJ1-2; a weak D match, TRBD1 (6 bases). The CDR3 sequence is 13 residues long. Germline values: CDR1 MDHEN, CDR2 SYDVKM. V gave up 10 bases and J gave up 4 bases, with 16 bases separating them. CDR3 protein: CATLIRQAYGYTF. CDR3 DNA: TGTGCCACCCTAATCCGACAGGCCTATGGCTACACCTTC.

This clone was seen a few times. The chain is built from TRBV20-1 and TRBJ1-1; no clear D gene. The CDR3 is made up of 13 amino acids. V lost 3 bases and J lost 4, with 12 bases in between. Germline V gene lookup returns CDR1 DFQATT and CDR2 SNEGSKA (reference sequence). The CDR3 sequence is CSASGQATTEAFF. CDR3 sequence (DNA): TGCAGTGCTAGTGGCCAGGCGACCACTGAAGCTTTCTTT.

This clone was detected once. V gene TRBV2 combines with J gene TRBJ2-3; 14 nucleotides match TRBD2. V dropped 7 bases and J dropped 0; count of bases not matched to a gene: 3. The germline CDR1 and CDR2 sequences are SNHLY and FYNNEI. The CDR3 has 16 residues. CDR3 residues: CASTGLAGASTDTQYF. The CDR3, as DNA: TGTGCCAGCACGGGACTAGCGGGGGCTAGCACAGATACGCAGTATTTT. The whole variable domain, remainder taken from reference TRBV2 and TRBJ2-3, is EPEVTQTPSHQVTQMGQEVILRCVPISNHLYFYWYRQILGQKVEFLVSFYNNEISEKSEIFDDQFSVERPDGSNFTLKIRSTKLEDSAMYFCASTGLAGASTDTQYFGPGTRLTVL.

V usage is TRBV9 and J usage is TRBJ2-2; 11 positions agree with TRBD1. The CDR3 contains 17 residues. The V segment lost 0 bases and the J segment 6 bases; nucleotides outside the gene matches: 7. Germline assignment: CDR1 SGDLS and CDR2 YYNGEE. In DNA, the CDR3 is TGTGCCAGCAGCGTAGTATGGGACAGGGGGGTGTCCGGGGAGCTGTTTTTT. The encoded protein is CASSVVWDRGVSGELFF.

This chain links TRBV7-2 with TRBJ2-7, with D possibly TRBD2 on 6 matching bases. The germline gives CDR1 SGHTA, CDR2 FQGNSA. Trimming left V 4 bases short and J 3 bases short, with 10 bases between. The CDR3 sequence is 13 residues long. CDR3 in DNA: TGTGCCAGCAGCTCGGACGGGGGCTACGAGCAGTACTTC. Translated, it gives CASSSDGGYEQYF.

The chain couples TRBV11-2 to TRBJ1-6; a possible D gene is TRBD1 (5 bases). The V end lost 5 bases, the J end lost 10 bases, and 15 bases lay between the germline ends. From germline, CDR1 is SGHAT and CDR2 FQNNGV. The CDR3 covers 14 residues. The CDR3 DNA reads as TGTGCCAGCAGCGCGCAACATAGGGGATCACCCCTCCACTTT. Its protein product is CASSAQHRGSPLHF.

The chain uses TRBV19 and TRBJ2-1; 14 bases map to TRBD2. Per the germline V gene, CDR1 is LNHDA and CDR2 is SQIVND (reference sequence). This CDR3 contains 16 residues. The junction had 13 bases not matched to a gene; V was cut back by 4 bases and J by 14 bases. In nucleotides, the CDR3 is TGTGCCAGTAGTAGCGACCCGGGACTAGCGGGGGTTACTAAGTTCTTC. It encodes CASSSDPGLAGVTKFF.

The chain carries TRBV9 and TRBJ2-7; D is ambiguous. V gave up 4 bases and J gave up 0 bases, with 17 bases separating them. The CDR3 contains 16 residues. Germline values: CDR1 SGDLS, CDR2 YYNGEE. Here the CDR3 reads CASSPRVQSSSYEQYF. Here the CDR3 DNA reads TGTGCCAGCAGCCCCCGGGTGCAATCCTCCTCCTACGAGCAGTACTTC.

V usage is TRBV5-6 and J usage is TRBJ2-7; the match to TRBD1 covers 9 bases. Per germline, CDR1 SGHDT and CDR2 YYEEEE. V shed 2 bases and J 5 bases; nucleotides not matched to a gene: 8. The CDR3 consists of 15 residues. The CDR3 sequence is CASSLPGQGINEQYF. The CDR3 DNA sequence: TGTGCCAGCAGCTTACCGGGACAGGGAATCAACGAGCAGTACTTC.

The chain joins TRBV28 to TRBJ1-1; D may be TRBD1 (5 bases). CDR1 and CDR2 (germline): MDHEN, SYDVKM. V was cut by 3 bases and J by 7 bases, with 18 bases left in between. There are 15 residues in the CDR3. CDR3 sequence reads: CASSFKYPQANEAFF. CDR3 coding DNA: TGTGCCAGCAGTTTCAAGTACCCACAGGCGAATGAAGCTTTCTTT.

V gene TRBV6-5 combines with J gene TRBJ1-2; D is perhaps TRBD1 (5 bases). Germline V gene lookup returns CDR1 MNHEY and CDR2 SVGAGI. Trimming removed 1 base at V and 5 bases at J, with 14 bases between. CDR3 length equals 15 residues. For the CDR3, the DNA is TGTGCCAGCAGTTACTTACCAGACAGACGGTATGGCTACACCTTC. This gives the protein CASSYLPDRRYGYTF.

The V call is TRBV5-1, the J call TRBJ2-5; 8 bases match TRBD2. Germline CDR1 and CDR2: SGHRS and YFSETQ. CDR3 size: 16 residues. Trimming cost V 3 bases and J 5 bases; bases outside gene matches: 12. CDR3 bases: TGCGCCAGCAGCTCGATACAGGCGGGGGGCCCGGAGACCCAGTACTTC. It translates to CASSSIQAGGPETQYF.